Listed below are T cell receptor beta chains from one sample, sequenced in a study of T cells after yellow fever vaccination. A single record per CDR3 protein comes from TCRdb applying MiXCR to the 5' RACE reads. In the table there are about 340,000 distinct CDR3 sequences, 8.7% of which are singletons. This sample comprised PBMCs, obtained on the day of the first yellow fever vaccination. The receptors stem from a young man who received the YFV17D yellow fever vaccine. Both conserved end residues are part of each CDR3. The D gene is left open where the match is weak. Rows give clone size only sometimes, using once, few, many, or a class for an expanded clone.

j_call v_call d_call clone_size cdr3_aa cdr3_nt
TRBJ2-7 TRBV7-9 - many CASSLGVLDEQYF TGTGCCAGCAGCTTGGGGGTATTGGACGAGCAGTACTTC
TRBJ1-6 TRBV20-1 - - CSAKADEYSPLHF TGCAGTGCCAAAGCGGATGAGTATTCACCCCTCCACTTT
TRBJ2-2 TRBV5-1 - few CASSLVPDAKTGELFF TGCGCCAGCAGCTTGGTGCCAGACGCTAAGACCGGGGAGCTGTTTTTT
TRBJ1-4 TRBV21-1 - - CASSAMDPGNEKLFF TGTGCCAGCAGCGCAATGGACCCAGGGAATGAAAAACTGTTTTTT
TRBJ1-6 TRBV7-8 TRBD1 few CASSTRTGQNSPLHF TGTGCCAGCAGCACCCGGACAGGCCAAAATTCACCCCTCCACTTT
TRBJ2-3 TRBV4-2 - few CASSQEVATTDTQYF TGTGCCAGCAGCCAAGAAGTAGCCACCACAGATACGCAGTATTTT
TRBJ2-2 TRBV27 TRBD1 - CASSLTPGQGHTGELFF TGTGCCAGCAGTTTAACCCCGGGACAGGGGCACACCGGGGAGCTGTTTTTT
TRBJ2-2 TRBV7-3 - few CASSPDGTGELFF TGTGCCAGCAGCCCGGACGGTACCGGGGAGCTGTTTTTT
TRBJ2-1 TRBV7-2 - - CASSLVGAGDEQFF TGTGCCAGCAGCTTAGTGGGGGCCGGGGATGAGCAGTTCTTC
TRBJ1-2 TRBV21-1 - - CASSNRDRGLYGYTF TGTGCCAGCAGCAACCGGGACAGGGGACTTTATGGCTACACCTTC
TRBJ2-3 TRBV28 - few CASRPLAGADTQYF TGTGCCAGCAGGCCTCTAGCCGGCGCAGATACGCAGTATTTT
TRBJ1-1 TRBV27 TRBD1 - CASSLTGQGSTEAFF TGTGCCAGCAGTTTAACGGGACAGGGGAGCACTGAAGCTTTCTTT
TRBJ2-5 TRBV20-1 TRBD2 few CSVPGLALETQYF TGCAGTGTCCCGGGACTAGCTTTAGAGACCCAGTACTTC
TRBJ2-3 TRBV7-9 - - CASSLRGTSTDTQYF TGTGCCAGCAGCTTAAGAGGAACTAGCACAGATACGCAGTATTTT
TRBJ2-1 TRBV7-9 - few CASSDLASYNEQFF TGTGCCAGCAGCGATCTAGCGTCCTACAATGAGCAGTTCTTC
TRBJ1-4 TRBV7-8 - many CASSLGGGGEKLFF TGTGCCAGCAGCTTAGGAGGGGGAGGGGAAAAACTGTTTTTT
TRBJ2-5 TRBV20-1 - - CSAIAVGEGETQYF TGCAGTGCTATAGCTGTCGGGGAAGGAGAGACCCAGTACTTC
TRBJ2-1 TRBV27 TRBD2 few CASSLSAGGGGPQFYNEQFF TGTGCCAGCAGTTTATCGGCCGGGGGCGGGGGGCCCCAATTTTACAATGAGCAGTTCTTC
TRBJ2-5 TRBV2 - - CASSAHGMGQETQYF TGTGCCAGCAGCGCCCACGGGATGGGTCAAGAGACCCAGTACTTC
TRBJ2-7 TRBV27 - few CASSLGVGGLDEQYF TGTGCCAGCAGTTTAGGGGTTGGGGGGCTGGACGAGCAGTACTTC
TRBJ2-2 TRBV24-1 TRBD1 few CATSRLGTGLNTGELFF TGTGCCACCAGTCGACTTGGGACAGGGTTGAACACCGGGGAGCTGTTTTTT
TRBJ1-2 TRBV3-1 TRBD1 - CASSLQGAYGYTF TGTGCCAGCAGCCTCCAGGGGGCTTACGGCTACACCTTC
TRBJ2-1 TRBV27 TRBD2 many CASSLIPSERGEKFF TGTGCCAGCAGTTTAATCCCTTCGGAGCGGGGGGAAAAGTTCTTC
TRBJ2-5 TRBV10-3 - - CAISESDQGKKEETQYF TGTGCCATCAGTGAGTCGGATCAGGGGAAGAAGGAAGAGACCCAGTACTTC
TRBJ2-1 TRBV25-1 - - CASGGYRPQTVTEQFF TGTGCCAGTGGGGGATACAGGCCCCAAACGGTAACTGAGCAGTTCTTC
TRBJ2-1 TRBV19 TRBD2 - CASTEPARRGGSGEQFF TGTGCCAGTACCGAACCCGCCCGGCGGGGGGGTTCAGGGGAGCAGTTCTTC
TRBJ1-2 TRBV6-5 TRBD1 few CASSYALPTGTGGLGYTF TGTGCCAGCAGTTACGCTCTCCCGACCGGGACAGGGGGTTTAGGCTACACCTTC
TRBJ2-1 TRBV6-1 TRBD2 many CASSAPGGNNEQFF TGTGCCAGCAGTGCCCCCGGGGGGAACAATGAGCAGTTCTTC
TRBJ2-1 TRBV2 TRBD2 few CASGGDLRNEQFF TGTGCCAGCGGGGGGGACCTACGCAATGAGCAGTTCTTC
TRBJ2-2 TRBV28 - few CASSPPGHAGELFF TGTGCCAGCAGTCCACCGGGGCATGCCGGGGAGCTGTTTTTT
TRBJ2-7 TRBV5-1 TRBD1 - CASSPGRQGAYEQYF TGCGCCAGCAGCCCGGGACGACAGGGGGCCTACGAGCAGTACTTC
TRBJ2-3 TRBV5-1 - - CASSPRDPLYTDTQYF TGCGCCAGCAGCCCCCGGGACCCCCTCTACACAGATACGCAGTATTTT
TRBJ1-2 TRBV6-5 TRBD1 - CASSYSIPGQGPYGYTF TGTGCCAGCAGTTACTCTATCCCGGGACAGGGCCCATATGGCTACACCTTC
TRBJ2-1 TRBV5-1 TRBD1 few CASSPWTGSNEQFF TGCGCCAGCAGCCCCTGGACAGGGTCTAATGAGCAGTTCTTC
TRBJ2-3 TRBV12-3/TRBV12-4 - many CASGNHQGGGTQYF TGTGCCAGCGGAAACCATCAGGGGGGGGGTACGCAGTATTTT
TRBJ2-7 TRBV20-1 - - CSARGQGTGEQYF TGCAGTGCTAGAGGCCAGGGGACGGGGGAGCAGTACTTC
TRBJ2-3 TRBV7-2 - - CASRTGPSTDTQYF TGTGCCAGCAGAACGGGGCCTAGCACAGATACGCAGTATTTT
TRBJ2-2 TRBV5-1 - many CASSFQGIPGELFF TGCGCCAGCAGCTTCCAGGGGATTCCCGGGGAGCTGTTTTTT
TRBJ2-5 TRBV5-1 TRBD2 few CASRGTSGSVRETQYF TGCGCCAGCAGGGGGACTAGCGGTTCCGTGAGAGAGACCCAGTACTTC